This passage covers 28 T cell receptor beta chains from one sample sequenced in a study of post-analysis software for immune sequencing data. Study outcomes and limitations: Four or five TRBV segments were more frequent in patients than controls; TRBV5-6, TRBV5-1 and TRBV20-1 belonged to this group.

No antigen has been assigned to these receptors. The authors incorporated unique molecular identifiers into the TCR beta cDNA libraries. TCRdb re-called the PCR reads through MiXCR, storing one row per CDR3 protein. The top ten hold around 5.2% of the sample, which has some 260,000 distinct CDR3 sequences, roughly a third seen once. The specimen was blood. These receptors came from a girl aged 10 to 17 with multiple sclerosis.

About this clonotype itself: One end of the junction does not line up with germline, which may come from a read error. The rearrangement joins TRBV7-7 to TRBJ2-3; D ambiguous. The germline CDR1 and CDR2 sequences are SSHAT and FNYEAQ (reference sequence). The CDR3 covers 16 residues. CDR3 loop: CASSLCRPKRGDTQYF. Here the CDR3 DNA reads TGTGCTAGCAGCTTATGCCGTCCTAAACGCGGCGATACGCAGTATTTT.

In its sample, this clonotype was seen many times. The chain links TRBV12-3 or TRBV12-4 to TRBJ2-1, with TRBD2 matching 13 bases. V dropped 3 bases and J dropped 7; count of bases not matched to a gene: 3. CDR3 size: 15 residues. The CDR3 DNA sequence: TGTGCCAGCAGTTTGGGACTAGCGGGAATGAATGAGCAGTTCTTC. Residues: CASSLGLAGMNEQFF.

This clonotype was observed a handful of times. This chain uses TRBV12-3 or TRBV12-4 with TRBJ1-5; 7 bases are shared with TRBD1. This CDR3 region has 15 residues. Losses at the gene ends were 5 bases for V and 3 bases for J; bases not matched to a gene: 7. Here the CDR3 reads CASSVGQPNNQPQHF. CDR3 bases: TGTGCCAGCAGTGTGGGACAGCCCAACAATCAGCCCCAGCATTTT.

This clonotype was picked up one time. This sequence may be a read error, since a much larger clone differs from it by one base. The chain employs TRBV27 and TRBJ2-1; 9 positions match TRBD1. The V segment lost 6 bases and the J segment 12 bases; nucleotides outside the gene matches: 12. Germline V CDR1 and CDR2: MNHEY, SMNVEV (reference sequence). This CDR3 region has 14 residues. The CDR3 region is CASRPLGQGLMQFF. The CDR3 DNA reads TGTGCCAGCAGGCCGTTAGGACAGGGGCTGATGCAGTTCTTC.

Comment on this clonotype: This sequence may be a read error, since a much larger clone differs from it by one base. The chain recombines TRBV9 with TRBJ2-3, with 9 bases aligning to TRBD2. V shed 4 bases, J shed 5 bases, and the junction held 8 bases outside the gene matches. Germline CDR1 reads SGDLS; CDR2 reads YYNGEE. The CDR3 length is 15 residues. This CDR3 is CASSFGGGGEDTQYF. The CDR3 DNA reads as TGTGCCAGCAGCTTCGGCGGGGGGGGAGAAGATACGCAGTATTTT.

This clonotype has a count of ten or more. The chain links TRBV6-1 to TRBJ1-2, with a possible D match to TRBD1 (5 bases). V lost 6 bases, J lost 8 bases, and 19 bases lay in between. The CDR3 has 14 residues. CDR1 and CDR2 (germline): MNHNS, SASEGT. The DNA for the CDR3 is TGTGCCAGCAGGCCGGGACCGAGACCTTCCGGCTACACCTTC. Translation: CASRPGPRPSGYTF.

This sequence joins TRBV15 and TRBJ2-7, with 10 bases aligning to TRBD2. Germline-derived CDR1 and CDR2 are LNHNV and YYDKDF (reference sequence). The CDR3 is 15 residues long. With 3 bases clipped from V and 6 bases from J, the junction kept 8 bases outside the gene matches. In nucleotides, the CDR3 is TGTGCCACCAGCAGGTCTAGCGGGAGTGGGGTCGAGCAGTACTTC. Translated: CATSRSSGSGVEQYF.

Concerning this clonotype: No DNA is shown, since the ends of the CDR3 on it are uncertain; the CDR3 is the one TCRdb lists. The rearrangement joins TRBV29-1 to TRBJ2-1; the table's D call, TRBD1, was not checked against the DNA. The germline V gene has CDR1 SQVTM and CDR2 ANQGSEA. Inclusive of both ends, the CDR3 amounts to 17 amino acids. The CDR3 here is CSVEDLWTSSSYNEQFF.

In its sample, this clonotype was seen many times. CDR3 in amino acids: CASSQTGLAGEVGKETQYF. In DNA form, the CDR3 reads TGCGCCAGCAGCCAGACGGGACTAGCGGGAGAGGTTGGCAAAGAGACCCAGTACTTC. J is TRBJ2-5 and V is TRBV4-1; 14 bases map to TRBD2. The V gene end was trimmed by 3 bases and the J gene end by 3 bases; junction bases not matched to a gene: 12. Germline V lookup: CDR1 MGHRA, CDR2 YSYEKL. This CDR3 contains 19 residues.

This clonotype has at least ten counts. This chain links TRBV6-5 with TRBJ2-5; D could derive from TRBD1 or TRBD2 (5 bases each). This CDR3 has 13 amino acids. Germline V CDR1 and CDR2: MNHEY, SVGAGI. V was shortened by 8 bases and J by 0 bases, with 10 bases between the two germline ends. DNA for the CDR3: TGTGCCAGCTCGGGGCGGAACCAAGAGACCCAGTACTTC. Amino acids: CASSGRNQETQYF.

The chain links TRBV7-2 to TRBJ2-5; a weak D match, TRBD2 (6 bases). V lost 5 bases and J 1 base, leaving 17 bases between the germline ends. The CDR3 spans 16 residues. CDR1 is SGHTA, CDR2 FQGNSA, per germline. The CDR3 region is CASSITAGRAQETQYF. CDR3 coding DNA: TGTGCCAGCAGCATAACAGCGGGTAGGGCCCAAGAGACCCAGTACTTC.

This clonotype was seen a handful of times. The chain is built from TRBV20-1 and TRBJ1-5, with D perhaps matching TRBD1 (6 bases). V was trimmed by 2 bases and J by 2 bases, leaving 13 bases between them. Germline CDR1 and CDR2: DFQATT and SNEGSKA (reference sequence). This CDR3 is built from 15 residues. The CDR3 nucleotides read TGCAGTGCTAGACTACAGGGTTCGGGCAATCAGCCCCAGCATTTT. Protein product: CSARLQGSGNQPQHF.

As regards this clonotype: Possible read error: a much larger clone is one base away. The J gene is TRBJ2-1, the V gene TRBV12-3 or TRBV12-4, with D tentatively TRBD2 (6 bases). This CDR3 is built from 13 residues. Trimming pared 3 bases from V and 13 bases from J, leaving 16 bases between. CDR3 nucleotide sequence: TGTGCCAGCAGTTTGAGCAGGGAGGAGACCCAGTTCTTC. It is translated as CASSLSREETQFF.

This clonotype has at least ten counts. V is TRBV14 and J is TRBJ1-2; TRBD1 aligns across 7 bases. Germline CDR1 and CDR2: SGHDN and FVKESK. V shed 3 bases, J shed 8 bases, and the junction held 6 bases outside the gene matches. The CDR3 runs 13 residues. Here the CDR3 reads CASSQGQGDGYTF. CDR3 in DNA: TGTGCCAGCAGCCAGGGCCAGGGGGACGGCTACACCTTC. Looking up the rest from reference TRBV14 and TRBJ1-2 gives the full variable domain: EAGVTQFPSHSVIEKGQTVTLRCDPISGHDNLYWYRRVMGKEIKFLLHFVKESKQDESGMPNNRFLAERTGGTYSTLKVQPAELEDSGVYFCASSQGQGDGYTFGSGTRLTVV.

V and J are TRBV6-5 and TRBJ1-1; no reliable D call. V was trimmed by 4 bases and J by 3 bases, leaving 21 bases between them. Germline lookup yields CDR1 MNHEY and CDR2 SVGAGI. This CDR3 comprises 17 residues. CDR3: CASSWPKKTSVDTEAFF. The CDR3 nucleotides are TGTGCCAGCAGTTGGCCGAAAAAGACATCCGTGGACACTGAAGCTTTCTTT.

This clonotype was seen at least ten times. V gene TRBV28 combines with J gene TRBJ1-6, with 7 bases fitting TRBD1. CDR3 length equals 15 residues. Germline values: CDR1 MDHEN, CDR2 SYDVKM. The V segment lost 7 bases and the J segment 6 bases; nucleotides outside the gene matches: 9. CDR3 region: CASIPSDRRNSPLHF. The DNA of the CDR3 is TGTGCCAGCATTCCGTCGGACAGGCGTAATTCACCCCTCCACTTT.

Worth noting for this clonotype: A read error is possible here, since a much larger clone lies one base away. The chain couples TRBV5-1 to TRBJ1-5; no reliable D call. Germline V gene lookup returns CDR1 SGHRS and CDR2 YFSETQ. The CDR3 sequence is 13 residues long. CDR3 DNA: TGCACCAGCAGCGTCCGGGAAAATCAGCCCCAGCATTTT. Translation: CTSSVRENQPQHF.

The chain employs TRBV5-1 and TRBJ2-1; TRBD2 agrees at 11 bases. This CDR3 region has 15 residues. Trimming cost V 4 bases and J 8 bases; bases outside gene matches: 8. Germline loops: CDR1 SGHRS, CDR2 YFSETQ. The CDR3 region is CASSRTSGGMDEQFF. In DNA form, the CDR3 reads TGCGCCAGCAGCAGAACTAGCGGGGGCATGGATGAGCAGTTCTTC.

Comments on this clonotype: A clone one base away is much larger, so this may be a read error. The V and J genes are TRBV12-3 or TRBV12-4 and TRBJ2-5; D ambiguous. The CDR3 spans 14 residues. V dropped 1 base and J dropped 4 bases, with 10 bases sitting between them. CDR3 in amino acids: CASSLGTLRETQYF. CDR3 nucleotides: TGTGCCAGCAGTTTAGGTACACTTCGAGAGACCCAGTACTTC.

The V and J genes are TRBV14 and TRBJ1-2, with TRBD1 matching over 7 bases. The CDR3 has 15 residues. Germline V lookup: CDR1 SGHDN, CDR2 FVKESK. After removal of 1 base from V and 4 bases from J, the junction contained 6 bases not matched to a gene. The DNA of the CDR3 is TGTGCCAGCAGCCAAGCCCTGGACAGGAGCTATGGCTACACCTTC. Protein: CASSQALDRSYGYTF.

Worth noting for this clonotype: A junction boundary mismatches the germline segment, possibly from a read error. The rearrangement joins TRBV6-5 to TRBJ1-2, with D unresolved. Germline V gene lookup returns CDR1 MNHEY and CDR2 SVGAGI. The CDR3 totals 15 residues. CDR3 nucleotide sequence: TGTGCCAGCAGTTCCGCAGGACCACCTAACTATGACTACACCTTC. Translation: CASSSAGPPNYDYTF.

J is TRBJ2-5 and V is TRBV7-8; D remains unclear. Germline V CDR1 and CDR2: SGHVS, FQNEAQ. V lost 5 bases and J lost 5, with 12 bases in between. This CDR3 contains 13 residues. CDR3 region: CASSRAERETQYF. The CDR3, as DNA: TGTGCCAGCAGCCGGGCCGAACGGGAGACCCAGTACTTC.

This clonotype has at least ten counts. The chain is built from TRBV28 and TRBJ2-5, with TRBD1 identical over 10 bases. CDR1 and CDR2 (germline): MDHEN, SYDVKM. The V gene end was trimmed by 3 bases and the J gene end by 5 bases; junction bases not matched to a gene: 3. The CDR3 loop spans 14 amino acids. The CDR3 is CASSLEGQGETQYF. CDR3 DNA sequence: TGTGCCAGCAGTTTGGAGGGACAGGGGGAGACCCAGTACTTC.

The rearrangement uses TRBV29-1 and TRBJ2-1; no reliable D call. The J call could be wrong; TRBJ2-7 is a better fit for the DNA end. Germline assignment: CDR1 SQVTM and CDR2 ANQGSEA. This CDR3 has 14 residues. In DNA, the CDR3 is TGCAGCGCCCGAGCTGTCAGCTCCTACAATGAGCAGTACTTC. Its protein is CSARAVSSYNEQYF.

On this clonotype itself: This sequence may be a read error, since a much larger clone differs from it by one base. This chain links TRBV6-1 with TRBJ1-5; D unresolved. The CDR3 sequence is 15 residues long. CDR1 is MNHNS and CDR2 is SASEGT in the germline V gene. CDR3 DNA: TGTGCCAGCACTAGACTCCAGGTCTCAGATCAGCCCCGGCATTTT. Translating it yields CASTRLQVSDQPRHF.

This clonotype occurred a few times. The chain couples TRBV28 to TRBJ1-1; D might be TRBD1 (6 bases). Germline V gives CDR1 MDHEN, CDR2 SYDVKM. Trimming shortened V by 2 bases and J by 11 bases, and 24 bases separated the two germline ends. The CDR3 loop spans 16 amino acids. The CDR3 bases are TGTGCCAGCAGTTTACGGGCCGTCTTCAGGGGCCGGCGGGCTTTCTTT. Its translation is CASSLRAVFRGRRAFF.

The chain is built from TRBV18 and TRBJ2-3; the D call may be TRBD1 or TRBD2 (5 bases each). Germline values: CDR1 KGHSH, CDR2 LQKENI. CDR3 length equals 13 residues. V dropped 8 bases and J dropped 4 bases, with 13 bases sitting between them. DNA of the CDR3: TGTGCCAGCCCGCCCCAGGGAGCAGATACGCAGTATTTT. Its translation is CASPPQGADTQYF.

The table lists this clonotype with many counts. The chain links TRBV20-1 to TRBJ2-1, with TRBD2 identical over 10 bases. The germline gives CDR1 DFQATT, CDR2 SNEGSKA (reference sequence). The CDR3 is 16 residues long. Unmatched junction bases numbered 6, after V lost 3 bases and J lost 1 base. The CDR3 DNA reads TGCAGTGCTAGTTCCTGGACTAGCGGTTCCTACAATGAGCAGTTCTTC. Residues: CSASSWTSGSYNEQFF.